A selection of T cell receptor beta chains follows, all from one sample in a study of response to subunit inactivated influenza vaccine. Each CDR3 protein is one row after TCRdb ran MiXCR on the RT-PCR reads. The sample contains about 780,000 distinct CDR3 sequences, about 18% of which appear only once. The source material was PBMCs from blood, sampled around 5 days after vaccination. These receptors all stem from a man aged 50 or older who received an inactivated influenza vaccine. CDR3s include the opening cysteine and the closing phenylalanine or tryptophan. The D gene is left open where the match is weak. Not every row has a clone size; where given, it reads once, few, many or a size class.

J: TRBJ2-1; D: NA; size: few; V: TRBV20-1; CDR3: CSARERTYNEQFF; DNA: TGCAGTGCTAGGGAACGAACCTACAATGAGCAGTTCTTC
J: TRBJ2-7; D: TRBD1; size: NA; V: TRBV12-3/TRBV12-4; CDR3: CASRPTTGIYGEQYF; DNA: TGTGCCAGCAGACCTACGACAGGGATATATGGCGAGCAGTACTTC
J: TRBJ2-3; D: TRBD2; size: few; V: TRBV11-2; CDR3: CASSHSGLAGGITDTQYF; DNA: TGTGCCAGCAGCCATTCTGGACTAGCGGGGGGTATCACAGATACGCAGTATTTT
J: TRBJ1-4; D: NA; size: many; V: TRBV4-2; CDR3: CASSQLGHNEKLFF; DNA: TGTGCCAGCAGCCAATTGGGCCATAATGAAAAACTGTTTTTT
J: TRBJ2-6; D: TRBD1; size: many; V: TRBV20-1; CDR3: CSAVTGAGANVLTF; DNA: TGCAGTGCCGTAACAGGGGCTGGGGCCAACGTCCTGACTTTC
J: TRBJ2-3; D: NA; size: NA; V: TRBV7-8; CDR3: CASSLAAPTVSTDTQYF; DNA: TGTGCCAGCAGCTTAGCGGCCCCTACAGTTAGCACAGATACGCAGTATTTT
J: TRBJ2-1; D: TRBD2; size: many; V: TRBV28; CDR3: CASSPSGLTYNEQFF; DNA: TGTGCCAGCAGTCCTAGCGGACTTACCTACAATGAGCAGTTCTTC
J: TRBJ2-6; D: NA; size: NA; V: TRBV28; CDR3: CASTQTATNVLTF; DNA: TGTGCCAGCACCCAAACAGCTACCAACGTCCTGACTTTC
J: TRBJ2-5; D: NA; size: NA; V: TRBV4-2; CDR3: CASSQEKGGRNQETQYF; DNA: TGTGCCAGCAGCCAAGAAAAGGGAGGTAGAAATCAAGAGACCCAGTACTTC
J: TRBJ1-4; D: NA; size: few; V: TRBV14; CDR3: CASSQWGEKLFF; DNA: TGTGCCAGCAGCCAGTGGGGTGAAAAACTGTTTTTT
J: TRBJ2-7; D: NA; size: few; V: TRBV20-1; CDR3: CSARPSGSPYEQYF; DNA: TGCAGTGCCCGGCCGTCAGGGAGTCCCTACGAGCAGTACTTC
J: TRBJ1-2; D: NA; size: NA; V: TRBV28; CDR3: CASSLWTATNYGYTF; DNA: TGTGCCAGCAGTTTATGGACGGCTACTAACTATGGCTACACCTTC
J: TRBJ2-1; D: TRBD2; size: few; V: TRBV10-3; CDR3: CAIRSGGNNEQFF; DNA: TGTGCCATCAGATCCGGGGGGAACAATGAGCAGTTCTTC
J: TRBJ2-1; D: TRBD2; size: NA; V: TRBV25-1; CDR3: CASSVAGPNEQFF; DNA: TGTGCCAGCAGTGTAGCGGGGCCGAATGAGCAGTTCTTC
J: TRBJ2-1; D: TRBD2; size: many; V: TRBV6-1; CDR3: CASRATGTSGSDPYNEQFF; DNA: TGTGCCAGCAGAGCCACCGGGACTAGCGGGAGTGACCCCTACAATGAGCAGTTCTTC
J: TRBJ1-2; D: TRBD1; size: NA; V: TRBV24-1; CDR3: CATSGSRGGYGYTF; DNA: TGTGCCACCAGTGGATCCAGGGGGGGCTATGGCTACACCTTC
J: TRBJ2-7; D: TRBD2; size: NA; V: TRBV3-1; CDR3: CASSQDSLAGREQYF; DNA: TGTGCCAGCAGCCAAGACTCACTAGCGGGACGCGAGCAGTACTTC
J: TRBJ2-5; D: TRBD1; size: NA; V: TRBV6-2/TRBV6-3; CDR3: CASRQRIGGLGETQYF; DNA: TGTGCCAGCAGGCAACGCATAGGGGGCCTGGGAGAGACCCAGTACTTC
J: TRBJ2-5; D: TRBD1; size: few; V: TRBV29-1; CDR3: CSVRDRLQETQYF; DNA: TGCAGCGTGCGGGACAGGCTACAAGAGACCCAGTACTTC
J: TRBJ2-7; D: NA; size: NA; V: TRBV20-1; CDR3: CSARSDRQVAHYEQYF; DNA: TGCAGTGCTAGATCTGACAGACAGGTAGCCCACTACGAGCAGTACTTC
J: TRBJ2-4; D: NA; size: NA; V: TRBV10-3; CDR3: CAISDLAKNIQYF; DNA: TGTGCCATCTCGGATCTAGCCAAAAACATTCAGTACTTC
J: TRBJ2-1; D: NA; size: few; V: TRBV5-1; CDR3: CASSPVARGHYNEQFF; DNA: TGCGCCAGCAGCCCAGTGGCCAGGGGACACTACAATGAGCAGTTCTTC
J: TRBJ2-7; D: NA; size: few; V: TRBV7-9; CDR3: CASSLGGQGPSSYEQYF; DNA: TGTGCCAGCAGCTTAGGCGGGCAGGGTCCGAGCTCCTACGAGCAGTACTTC
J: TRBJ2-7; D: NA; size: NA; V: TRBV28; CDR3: CASSLTQLFEQYF; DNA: TGTGCCAGCAGTTTGACCCAGCTGTTCGAGCAGTACTTC
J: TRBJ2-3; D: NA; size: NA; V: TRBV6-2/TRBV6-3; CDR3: CASSYSIQGPKQDTQYF; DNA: TGTGCCAGCAGTTACTCGATCCAGGGTCCGAAACAAGATACGCAGTATTTT
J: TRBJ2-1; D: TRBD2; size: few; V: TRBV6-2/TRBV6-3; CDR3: CASTGTSVYNEQFF; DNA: TGTGCCAGCACTGGGACTAGCGTCTACAATGAGCAGTTCTTC
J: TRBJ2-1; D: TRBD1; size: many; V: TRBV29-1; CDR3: CSGGQTGGYNEQFF; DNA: TGCAGCGGGGGGCAGACAGGGGGTTACAATGAGCAGTTCTTC
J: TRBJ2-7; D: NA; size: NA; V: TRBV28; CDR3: CASSLVGPSSYEQYF; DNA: TGTGCCAGCAGTTTAGTGGGGCCGTCCTCCTACGAGCAGTACTTC
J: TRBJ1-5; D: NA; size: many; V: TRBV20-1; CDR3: CSARDDFTDQPQHF; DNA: TGCAGTGCTAGAGACGACTTTACCGATCAGCCCCAGCATTTT
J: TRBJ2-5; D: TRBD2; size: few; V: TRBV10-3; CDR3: CAIGGGGDISYQETQYF; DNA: TGTGCCATCGGCGGGGGGGGGGACATCTCGTACCAAGAGACCCAGTACTTC
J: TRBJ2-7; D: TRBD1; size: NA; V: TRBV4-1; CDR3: CASSLTTGSFQEQYF; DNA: TGCGCCAGCAGCCTAACGACAGGGTCATTTCAGGAGCAGTACTTC
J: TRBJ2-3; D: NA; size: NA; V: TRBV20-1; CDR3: CSASSGPDTQYF; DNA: TGCAGTGCTAGCTCCGGACCGGATACGCAGTATTTT
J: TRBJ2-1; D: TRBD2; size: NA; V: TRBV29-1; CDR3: CSVEGGLAVAYNEQFF; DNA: TGCAGCGTTGAAGGGGGACTAGCGGTTGCCTACAATGAGCAGTTCTTC
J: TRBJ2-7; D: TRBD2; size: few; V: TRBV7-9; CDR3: CASSARPGLAINEQYF; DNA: TGTGCCAGCAGCGCACGACCGGGACTAGCGATCAACGAGCAGTACTTC
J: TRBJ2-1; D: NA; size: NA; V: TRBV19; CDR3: CASSKAWTPSYNEQFF; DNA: TGTGCCAGTAGTAAAGCTTGGACCCCTAGTTACAATGAGCAGTTCTTC
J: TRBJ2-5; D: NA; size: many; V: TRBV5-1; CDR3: CASSLGPSGETQYF; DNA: TGTGCCAGCAGTTTAGGACCCTCAGGGGAGACCCAGTACTTC
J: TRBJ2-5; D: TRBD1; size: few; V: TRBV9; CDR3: CASRRGQGLPQETQYF; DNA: TGTGCCAGCAGGCGGGGACAGGGCCTGCCTCAAGAGACCCAGTACTTC
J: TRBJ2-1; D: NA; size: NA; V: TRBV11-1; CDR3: CASSSIDRMSGDEQFF; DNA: TGTGCCAGCAGCTCGATAGACAGGATGAGTGGGGATGAGCAGTTCTTC
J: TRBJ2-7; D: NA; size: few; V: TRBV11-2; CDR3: CASSPGVRQYF; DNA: TGTGCCAGCAGCCCGGGAGTCCGGCAGTACTTC
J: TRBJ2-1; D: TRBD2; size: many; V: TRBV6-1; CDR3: CASSPRPRLLAGYNEQFF; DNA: TGTGCCAGCAGCCCCCGCCCCCGCCTACTAGCGGGATACAATGAGCAGTTCTTC
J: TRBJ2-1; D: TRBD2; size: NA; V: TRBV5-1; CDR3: CASSLTGTSGSYNEQFF; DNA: TGCGCCAGCAGCTTGACCGGGACTAGCGGGAGCTACAATGAGCAGTTCTTC
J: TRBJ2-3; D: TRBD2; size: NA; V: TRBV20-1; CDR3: CSARGLDGTDTQYF; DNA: TGCAGTGCTAGGGGACTAGACGGCACAGATACGCAGTATTTT
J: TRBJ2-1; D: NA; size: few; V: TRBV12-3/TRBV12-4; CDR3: CASSFQGGRVYNEQFF; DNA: TGTGCCAGCAGTTTTCAAGGGGGGAGGGTTTACAATGAGCAGTTCTTC
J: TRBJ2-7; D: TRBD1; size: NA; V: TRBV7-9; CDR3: CASSLSRIDRGYEQYF; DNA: TGTGCCAGCAGCTTAAGTAGGATCGACAGGGGGTACGAGCAGTACTTC
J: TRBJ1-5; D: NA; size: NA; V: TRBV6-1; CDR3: CASRKGYSNQPQHF; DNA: TGTGCCAGCAGGAAAGGGTATAGCAATCAGCCCCAGCATTTT
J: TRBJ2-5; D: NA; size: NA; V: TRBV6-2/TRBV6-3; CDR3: CASSFQTFQETQYF; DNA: TGTGCCAGCAGTTTCCAGACGTTTCAAGAGACCCAGTACTTC
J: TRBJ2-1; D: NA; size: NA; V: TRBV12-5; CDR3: CASGLGGGGATNEQFF; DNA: TGTGCTAGTGGTTTGGGAGGGGGGGGCGCCACCAATGAGCAGTTCTTC
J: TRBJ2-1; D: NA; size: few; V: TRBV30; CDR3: CAGSAGILRNEQFF; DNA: TGTGCCGGGAGCGCCGGGATCCTGAGGAATGAGCAGTTCTTC